Below, 20 T cell receptor beta chains from the same sample are listed, as sequenced in a study of beta chain features in type 1 diabetes. Findings and limits, study-wide: Patients with Type 1 diabetes showed moderately but significantly shorter TCRB CDR3s in all four CD4+ subsets.

These receptors are not linked to any known antigen. Every isolated RNA sample was fully reverse transcribed, so sequencing captured expressed TCRB transcripts. Using immunoSEQ multiplex PCR, the repertoire was profiled, and TCRdb retains in-frame clones only, with some absent. The data contain 600,000 or so clones, about 14% of them seen just once; the ten biggest clones take up roughly 0.04%. Sequenced sample: naive CD4+ T cells from blood. The source is a man between 18 and 35 years old with type 1 diabetes.

The V call is TRBV4-1, the J call TRBJ1-2; no reliable D call. The V end lost 2 bases, the J end lost 2 bases, and 9 bases lay between the germline ends. The CDR3 is made up of 14 amino acids. Germline V lookup: CDR1 MGHRA, CDR2 YSYEKL. This CDR3 reads CASSQPEGNYGYTF. The CDR3 DNA follows: TGCGCCAGCAGCCAACCGGAAGGGAACTATGGCTACACCTTC.

This chain uses TRBV30 with TRBJ1-3; 7 bases align to TRBD1. V gave up 6 bases and J gave up 4 bases; unmatched junction bases: 6. CDR3 length equals 13 residues. Germline V gene sequence: CDR1 GTSNPN, CDR2 SVGIG (reference sequence). The CDR3 loop is CACQGGSGNTIYF. The CDR3 coding sequence is TGTGCCTGCCAAGGGGGCTCGGGAAACACCATATATTTT.

The chain couples TRBV7-9 to TRBJ2-2; D is perhaps TRBD2 (5 bases). The germline gives CDR1 SEHNR, CDR2 FQNEAQ (reference sequence). The ends were cut back, 5 bases at V and 5 bases at J, with 9 bases in the middle. This CDR3 spans 13 amino acids. The CDR3: CASSQDSTGELFF. The CDR3, as DNA: TGTGCCAGCAGCCAGGACTCTACCGGGGAGCTGTTTTTT.

The chain uses TRBV2 and TRBJ1-1; D might be TRBD1 (5 bases). Germline-derived CDR1 and CDR2 are SNHLY and FYNNEI. V was pared by 5 bases and J by 4 bases, with 32 bases between. The CDR3 runs 20 residues. In DNA form, the CDR3 reads TGTGCCAGCAGTCGACAGATCGCGACCGGGACGCCTCCTGTGGGCACTGAAGCTTTCTTT. This codes for CASSRQIATGTPPVGTEAFF.

This clone was found a few times. The gene calls are TRBV7-9 and TRBJ2-1; possible D gene TRBD2, 5 bases. V gave up 1 base and J gave up 0 bases, with 13 bases separating them. CDR1 is SEHNR, CDR2 FQNEAQ, per germline (reference sequence). This CDR3 comprises 17 residues. In DNA, the CDR3 is TGTGCCAGCAGCTTAGGATGGCCGGGGAGCTCCTACAATGAGCAGTTCTTC. Amino acids: CASSLGWPGSSYNEQFF.

This clone was counted a few times. The CDR3 DNA follows: TGTGCCAGCAGTTGGGCCCGCCAAAGTGAGCAGTTCTTC. Encoded protein: CASSWARQSEQFF. The chain recombines TRBV27 with TRBJ2-1; D call uncertain. The V end was cut by 4 bases, the J end by 9 bases, with 13 bases between. Germline V gives CDR1 MNHEY, CDR2 SMNVEV (reference sequence). The CDR3 extends over 13 amino acids.

This clone came up a few times. J is TRBJ2-1 and V is TRBV4-2, with unresolved D. Trimming removed 4 bases from V and 2 bases from J, with 12 bases in between. This CDR3 is 15 amino acids long. Germline lookup yields CDR1 LGHNA and CDR2 YNFKEQ. The CDR3 DNA follows: TGTGCCAGCAGCCGCGAGAAGACGACCTACAATGAGCAGTTCTTC. Its translation is CASSREKTTYNEQFF.

This clone came up a few times. V is TRBV30 and J is TRBJ2-1; 9 bases are a match to TRBD1. Unmatched junction bases numbered 6, after V lost 4 bases and J lost 5 bases. There are 14 residues in the CDR3. The germline V gene has CDR1 GTSNPN and CDR2 SVGIG (reference sequence). CDR3 nucleotide sequence: TGTGCCTGGACACTTTGGACAGGGGACAATGAGCAGTTCTTC. Translated: CAWTLWTGDNEQFF.

This clone showed up just a few times. The chain couples TRBV19 to TRBJ1-5; D may be TRBD1 (6 bases). V was shortened by 2 bases and J by 0 bases, with 8 bases between the two germline ends. CDR1 is LNHDA, CDR2 SQIVND, per germline (reference sequence). CDR3 length: 15 residues. The CDR3 spells CASSIRTASNQPQHF. The CDR3 DNA sequence: TGTGCCAGTAGTATACGGACAGCTAGCAATCAGCCCCAGCATTTT.

This clone occurred once. The chain carries TRBV9 and TRBJ2-7; D might be TRBD1 (6 bases). This CDR3 spans 15 amino acids. V lost 0 bases, J lost 0 bases, and 10 bases lay in between. Germline assignment: CDR1 SGDLS and CDR2 YYNGEE. The DNA of the CDR3 is TGTGCCAGCAGCGTAGGACGGACAGTCTCCTACGAGCAGTACTTC. Translation gives CASSVGRTVSYEQYF.

This chain connects TRBV14 to TRBJ2-7, with 9 bases identical to TRBD1. The V and J ends lost 5 bases and 3 bases, in that order; junction bases with no gene match: 5. This CDR3 spans 14 amino acids. Germline V gene data show CDR1 as SGHDN and CDR2 as FVKESK. The CDR3 sequence: CASSSGTGFYEQYF. The CDR3 DNA is TGTGCCAGCAGCTCAGGGACAGGGTTCTACGAGCAGTACTTC.

This chain joins TRBV30 and TRBJ2-3; D unresolved. The CDR3 runs 13 residues. Trimming took off 0 bases at V and 6 bases at J, with 10 bases between the two ends. In germline, CDR1 is GTSNPN, CDR2 SVGIG (reference sequence). In DNA form, the CDR3 reads TGTGCCTGGAGTGTAGCAAGGGCGGATACGCAGTATTTT. Its protein is CAWSVARADTQYF.

V usage is TRBV19 and J usage is TRBJ1-4, with D unresolved. Trimming stripped 4 bases from V and 4 bases from J, with 10 bases between. The CDR3 spans 14 residues. In germline, CDR1 is LNHDA, CDR2 SQIVND (reference sequence). CDR3 protein: CASSTGGNNEKLFF. The DNA for the CDR3 is TGTGCCAGTAGTACGGGCGGCAATAATGAAAAACTGTTTTTT.

The V gene is TRBV7-2, the J gene TRBJ2-1, with 9 bases that match TRBD2. Trimming removed 7 bases from V and 0 bases from J; junction bases left unmatched: 4. The CDR3 is 15 residues long. Looked up from germline, CDR1 is SGHTA and CDR2 is FQGNSA. CDR3 bases: TGTGCCAGCACCAGGACTAGCGCCTCCTACAATGAGCAGTTCTTC. It translates to CASTRTSASYNEQFF.

As to this clone: Other DNA sequences in this specimen translate into the identical CDR3. The rearrangement uses TRBV7-9 and TRBJ1-1; no clear D. Germline loops: CDR1 SEHNR, CDR2 FQNEAQ (reference sequence). V was shortened by 2 bases and J by 2 bases, with 9 bases between the two germline ends. This CDR3 region has 14 residues. This CDR3 reads CASSLQGRNTEAFF. Written as DNA, the CDR3 is TGTGCCAGCAGCTTACAAGGGAGAAACACTGAAGCTTTCTTT.

V is TRBV29-1 and J is TRBJ2-1; TRBD1 or TRBD2 may be the D gene (5 bases each). Germline V gene data show CDR1 as SQVTM and CDR2 as ANQGSEA. V was trimmed by 7 bases and J by 13 bases, leaving 14 bases between them. The CDR3 extends over 10 amino acids. This chain's CDR3 is CSGGTLLQFF. Here the CDR3 DNA reads TGCAGCGGGGGGACGCTCTTACAGTTCTTC.

The chain joins TRBV19 to TRBJ1-4; TRBD1 might be the D (5 bases). V was clipped by 4 bases and J by 2 bases, with 8 bases between them. Germline CDR1 is LNHDA and CDR2 is SQIVND (reference sequence). This CDR3 region has 14 residues. The CDR3 here is CASSSRGTNEKLFF. As DNA, the CDR3 is TGTGCCAGTAGTAGCCGGGGGACTAATGAAAAACTGTTTTTT.

Notes on this clone: Different DNA sequences within this sample yield the same CDR3. This sequence joins TRBV7-2 and TRBJ2-6, with D perhaps being TRBD1 or TRBD2 (5 bases each). This CDR3 has 16 amino acids. The germline V gene has CDR1 SGHTA and CDR2 FQGNSA. With 1 base removed from V and 0 bases from J, the gap between germline ends came to 7 bases. The CDR3 DNA reads TGTGCCAGCAGCTTAGTTGGGGGCTCTGGGGCCAACGTCCTGACTTTC. Its protein product is CASSLVGGSGANVLTF.

The chain combines TRBV30 with TRBJ2-3; tentatively, D is TRBD1 or TRBD2 (5 bases each). This CDR3 has 14 amino acids. Germline values: CDR1 GTSNPN, CDR2 SVGIG (reference sequence). Deletions cut 5 bases from V and 1 base from J, with 13 bases between. CDR3 sequence (DNA): TGTGCCTGGGAAGTGGGGGTCGGCACAGATACGCAGTATTTT. Translating gives CAWEVGVGTDTQYF. Complete variable domain (other parts from reference TRBV30 and TRBJ2-3): SQTIHQWPATLVQPVGSPLSLECTVEGTSNPNLYWYRQAAGRGLQLLFYSVGIGQISSEVPQNLSASRPQDRQFILSSKKLLLSDSGFYLCAWEVGVGTDTQYFGPGTRLTVL.

This clone came up a few times. The chain combines TRBV6-5 with TRBJ2-7; D is ambiguous. The length of the CDR3 is 13 residues. Looked up from germline, CDR1 is MNHEY and CDR2 is SVGAGI. V was pared by 0 bases and J by 0 bases, with 3 bases between. In nucleotides, the CDR3 is TGTGCCAGCAGTTACTCGCACTCCTACGAGCAGTACTTC. Protein sequence: CASSYSHSYEQYF.